The 26 T cell receptor beta chains presented below share a single source sample, sequenced in a study of T-cell reconstitution after alpha-beta-depleted transplantation in children. Unique molecular identifiers were incorporated when the TCRbeta library was constructed. TCRdb processed the PCR reads anew with MiXCR; each CDR3 protein has one entry. This sample carries a few hundred thousand distinct CDR3 sequences, roughly 13% of them seen once, and the ten largest clones take 2% to 2.5%. The sequenced sample was PBMCs, mostly from graft donor cells, obtained 360 days after TCRalphabeta/CD19-depleted stem cell transplant. The receptor source for this set is a male patient younger than 18 who had a stem cell transplant for acute myeloid leukemia, so the T cells may come from the graft donor.

In regard to this clonotype: A much larger clone differs by one base, so this may be a read error. The chain carries TRBV12-3 or TRBV12-4 and TRBJ2-7; TRBD2 matches at 14 bases. The CDR3 runs to 16 residues. The CDR3: CPSSFQTSGRAYRQYF. Here the CDR3 DNA reads TGTCCCAGCAGTTTCCAGACTAGCGGGAGGGCCTATAGGCAGTACTTC.

This rearrangement joins TRBV30 to TRBJ1-5; D is perhaps TRBD1 (6 bases). Germline CDR1 GTSNPN, CDR2 SVGIG (reference sequence). Deletions cut 1 base from V and 3 bases from J, with 7 bases between. CDR3 size: 13 residues. The CDR3 coding sequence is TGTGCCTGGAGTGGGACAGACAATCAGCCCCAGCATTTT. It yields the protein CAWSGTDNQPQHF.

The CDR3 sequence: CASRWTGETQYF. CDR3 coding DNA: TGCGCCAGTAGATGGACAGGAGAGACCCAGTACTTC. The rearrangement links TRBV5-1 to TRBJ2-5, with 7 bases lining up with TRBD1. After removal of 8 bases from V and 4 bases from J, the junction contained 5 bases not matched to a gene. This CDR3 is 12 amino acids long. Germline V CDR1 and CDR2: SGHRS, YFSETQ.

The chain recombines TRBV12-3 or TRBV12-4 with TRBJ2-5, with TRBD1 matching 7 bases. J was trimmed by 0 bases and V by 7 bases; bases with no gene match: 8. This CDR3 contains 15 residues. CDR3 sequence reads: CASKPQGVHQETQYF. CDR3 in DNA: TGTGCCAGCAAACCCCAGGGGGTCCACCAAGAGACCCAGTACTTC.

This rearrangement joins TRBV27 to TRBJ2-3; 10 positions agree with TRBD2. CDR3 length: 16 residues. Germline V gene lookup returns CDR1 MNHEY and CDR2 SMNVEV (reference sequence). V was pared by 6 bases and J by 0 bases, with 6 bases of the junction left unmatched. Here the CDR3 DNA reads TGTGCCAGCAGAATCCAGACTAGCGGGAGCACAGATACGCAGTATTTT. This gives the protein CASRIQTSGSTDTQYF.

This clonotype has just a few counts. Here the CDR3 reads CASSSVNGYFEQFF. In nucleotides, the CDR3 is TGTGCCAGCTCATCGGTAAATGGGTACTTTGAGCAGTTCTTC. J is TRBJ2-1 and V is TRBV18; D ambiguous. This CDR3 comprises 14 residues. CDR1 is KGHSH, CDR2 LQKENI, per germline. The V end lost 5 bases, the J end lost 9 bases, and 17 bases lay between the germline ends.

This clonotype was seen only a few times. The J gene is TRBJ2-5, the V gene TRBV7-9, with D tentatively TRBD2 (5 bases). Germline lookup yields CDR1 SEHNR and CDR2 FQNEAQ (reference sequence). The CDR3 is made up of 16 amino acids. The germline V and J ends were trimmed by 2 bases and 2 bases, with 15 bases remaining between them. The CDR3 is CASSLSRKDLQETQYF. The CDR3 bases are TGTGCCAGCAGCTTATCTCGAAAGGACTTACAAGAGACCCAGTACTTC.

The CDR3 is CASSLWHPIPQPQHF. CDR3 sequence (DNA): TGTGCCAGCAGTTTATGGCACCCGATACCCCAGCCCCAGCATTTT. This sequence joins TRBV12-3 or TRBV12-4 and TRBJ1-5, with unresolved D. This CDR3 is 15 amino acids long. Trimming stripped 2 bases from V and 7 bases from J, with 15 bases between.

This chain links TRBV28 with TRBJ2-1, with 12 bases identical to TRBD2. The CDR3 loop spans 15 amino acids. After removal of 6 bases from V and 9 bases from J, the junction contained 9 bases not matched to a gene. Per the germline V gene, CDR1 is MDHEN and CDR2 is SYDVKM. CDR3 in DNA: TGTGCCAGCAGGGAGGGACTAGCGGGTGGCAGTGAGCAGTTCTTC. Translating it yields CASREGLAGGSEQFF.

The genes are TRBV6-5 and TRBJ1-1; D might be TRBD1 (5 bases). Germline CDR1 is MNHEY and CDR2 is SVGAGI. The CDR3 totals 15 residues. The ends were cut back, 4 bases at V and 5 bases at J, with 17 bases in the middle. The CDR3 nucleotides read TGTGCCAGCAGTTCCTTCGGGGGAGGGTGGACTGAAGCTTTCTTT. Its translation: CASSSFGGGWTEAFF.

This clonotype was seen a handful of times. The chain combines TRBV3-1 with TRBJ2-5; D is undetermined. Germline lookup yields CDR1 LGHDT and CDR2 YNNKEL (reference sequence). Trimming removed 4 bases at V and 1 base at J, with 10 bases between. The CDR3 runs to 14 residues. For the CDR3, the DNA is TGTGCCAGCAGCCCCCATTTCCTCCAAGAGACCCAGTACTTC. Amino acid sequence: CASSPHFLQETQYF.

This clonotype was counted at least ten times. The genes are TRBV10-3 and TRBJ2-7; D not certain. Germline V CDR1 and CDR2: ENHRY, SYGVKD. This CDR3 is built from 13 residues. V shed 6 bases and J shed 6 bases, with 15 bases lying between them. The CDR3 region has the DNA TGTGCCATCAGACGTCTAACCTCGGGCGAGCAGTACTTC. Encoded protein: CAIRRLTSGEQYF.

The sample holds many counts of this clonotype. CDR3 coding DNA: TGCAGCGTTGAAGTATGGAGGGAAGCGGGAGGCGGAGAGACCCAGTACTTC. This codes for CSVEVWREAGGGETQYF. The chain carries TRBV29-1 and TRBJ2-5; 9 bases align to TRBD2. The germline gives CDR1 SQVTM, CDR2 ANQGSEA. The V segment lost 1 base and the J segment 4 bases; nucleotides outside the gene matches: 13. The CDR3 contains 17 residues.

The sample holds many counts of this clonotype. This chain connects TRBV28 to TRBJ2-7; 7 positions match TRBD2. CDR1 and CDR2 from the germline V gene are MDHEN and SYDVKM. The CDR3 is 15 residues long. Trimming removed 3 bases from V and 1 base from J; junction bases left unmatched: 6. CDR3 sequence: CASSFAGTISYEQYF. The CDR3 DNA reads TGTGCCAGCAGTTTTGCCGGGACTATATCCTACGAGCAGTACTTC.

The chain uses TRBV5-1 and TRBJ2-7, with 10 positions matching TRBD2. Germline V gene lookup returns CDR1 SGHRS and CDR2 YFSETQ. V was pared by 0 bases and J by 0 bases, with 6 bases of the junction left unmatched. This CDR3 has 17 amino acids. The CDR3, as DNA: TGCGCCAGCAGCTTGGAGGGGACTAGCGCCAGCTCCTACGAGCAGTACTTC. Its translation is CASSLEGTSASSYEQYF.

In this sample, this clonotype turned up a few times. This chain joins TRBV27 and TRBJ2-3; 9 bases line up with TRBD2. Germline assignment: CDR1 MNHEY and CDR2 SMNVEV (reference sequence). The length of the CDR3 is 15 residues. Trimming removed 3 bases from V and 4 bases from J; junction bases left unmatched: 5. CDR3 region: CASSLVAGVPDTQYF. The CDR3 DNA reads as TGTGCCAGCAGTTTGGTAGCGGGAGTCCCAGATACGCAGTATTTT.

This clonotype was counted many times. This chain links TRBV12-3 or TRBV12-4 with TRBJ2-7; 7 bases fit TRBD1. The J segment lost 4 bases and the V segment lost 2 bases, leaving 5 bases of the junction unmatched. This CDR3 spans 14 amino acids. The CDR3 protein is CASSLWQGVYEQYF. CDR3 nucleotides: TGTGCCAGCAGTTTATGGCAGGGGGTATACGAGCAGTACTTC.

In its sample, this clonotype was seen many times. The chain has TRBV12-3 or TRBV12-4 and TRBJ2-6; the D is unclear. This CDR3 region has 13 residues. V was pared by 5 bases and J by 4 bases, with 6 bases between. In DNA form, the CDR3 reads TGTGCCAGCAGTCCCAGGGGGGCCAACGTCCTGACTTTC. Its translation is CASSPRGANVLTF.

The chain carries TRBV20-1 and TRBJ2-3; D remains ambiguous. V was cut by 0 bases and J by 5 bases, with 6 bases left in between. The CDR3 consists of 12 residues. CDR1 and CDR2 (germline): DFQATT, SNEGSKA (reference sequence). CDR3 in amino acids: CSARDLIDTQYF. DNA of the CDR3: TGCAGTGCTAGAGATCTCATAGATACGCAGTATTTT.

V usage is TRBV27 and J usage is TRBJ2-5; D remains unclear. CDR3 size: 12 residues. The V end lost 5 bases, the J end lost 0 bases, and 4 bases lay between the germline ends. Germline values: CDR1 MNHEY, CDR2 SMNVEV (reference sequence). The CDR3 sequence is CASSPDQETQYF. CDR3 coding DNA: TGTGCCAGCAGTCCAGACCAAGAGACCCAGTACTTC.

The chain has TRBV5-1 and TRBJ1-5; TRBD1 might be the D (6 bases). The V end was cut by 4 bases, the J end by 4 bases, with 15 bases between. CDR1 is SGHRS, CDR2 YFSETQ, per germline. The length of the CDR3 is 15 residues. The CDR3: CASSMAGTRNQPQHF. For the CDR3, the DNA is TGCGCCAGCAGCATGGCCGGGACAAGAAATCAGCCCCAGCATTTT.

There are many counts of this clonotype. This chain joins TRBV29-1 and TRBJ2-7, with 8 bases matching TRBD1. There are 11 residues in the CDR3. Germline V CDR1 and CDR2: SQVTM, ANQGSEA. J was trimmed by 7 bases and V by 3 bases; bases with no gene match: 2. The CDR3, as DNA: TGCAGCGTTGACAGGGGGCGAGAGCAGTACTTC. As protein: CSVDRGREQYF.

This chain links TRBV2 with TRBJ2-5; the D gene could be TRBD1 or TRBD2 (6 bases each). Germline assignment: CDR1 SNHLY and CDR2 FYNNEI. The CDR3 sequence is 14 residues long. Trimming removed 5 bases from V and 5 bases from J, with 15 bases in between. Written as DNA, the CDR3 is TGTGCCAGCAGTCCCCGGGGGCGCCGGGAGACCCAGTACTTC. Translation: CASSPRGRRETQYF.

This clonotype was seen at least ten times. V and J are TRBV29-1 and TRBJ1-6; 8 bases are shared with TRBD1. Germline-derived CDR1 and CDR2 are SQVTM and ANQGSEA. The CDR3 is 13 amino acids. V shed 7 bases, J shed 7 bases, and the junction held 6 bases outside the gene matches. For the CDR3, the DNA is TGCAGCGCCGCAGGGGGCCCCAATTCACCCCTCCACTTT. It is translated as CSAAGGPNSPLHF.

The chain carries TRBV6-2 or TRBV6-3 and TRBJ2-7; 9 bases are shared with TRBD2. With 2 bases clipped from V and 4 bases from J, the junction kept 6 bases outside the gene matches. In germline, CDR1 is MNHEY, CDR2 SVGEGT. CDR3 length: 15 amino acids. CDR3 residues: CASSYGLAGLYEQYF. CDR3 coding DNA: TGTGCCAGCAGTTACGGGCTAGCGGGACTATACGAGCAGTACTTC.

The CDR3 region has the DNA TGCAGTGCTAGAGTTCCCCTTAGCTACGAGCAGTACTTC. It translates to CSARVPLSYEQYF. The rearrangement uses TRBV20-1 and TRBJ2-7; D remains unclear. This CDR3 contains 13 residues. The germline V gene encodes CDR1 DFQATT and CDR2 SNEGSKA (reference sequence). Trimming took off 1 base at V and 3 bases at J, with 10 bases between the two ends.